A selection of T cell receptor beta chains follows, all from one sample in a study of blood T cell repertoires in COVID-19. The assay was immunoSEQ multiplex PCR, and TCRdb's table has in-frame clones only and misses some. The sample lists fewer than 95,000 clones; 90% were seen once. Source material: peripheral blood. All receptors come from an elderly woman with acute or convalescent COVID-19. Each CDR3 is given with its conserved first and last residue. Each record gives: V gene, clone size, D gene, J gene, CDR3 DNA, CDR3 protein. The D gene is left open where the match is weak. A row's size may be missing; if present it is once, few, many or a size class.

v_call: TRBV7-9; clone_size: NA; d_call: TRBD1; j_call: TRBJ1-3; cdr3_nt: TGTGCCAGCAGCTTGCGGGACAGTCCTGGAAACACCATATATTTT; cdr3_aa: CASSLRDSPGNTIYF
v_call: TRBV6-5; clone_size: NA; d_call: TRBD1; j_call: TRBJ2-7; cdr3_nt: TGTGCCAGCGGAGGACAGGGGTACGAGCAGTACTTC; cdr3_aa: CASGGQGYEQYF
v_call: TRBV11-2; clone_size: NA; d_call: NA; j_call: TRBJ1-1; cdr3_nt: TGTGCCAGCAGCCTCACAGCGAACACTGAAGCTTTCTTT; cdr3_aa: CASSLTANTEAFF
v_call: TRBV5-1; clone_size: NA; d_call: NA; j_call: TRBJ2-1; cdr3_nt: TGCGCCAGCAGCTCAGCGGGCATGACCTACAATGAGCAGTTCTTC; cdr3_aa: CASSSAGMTYNEQFF
v_call: TRBV19; clone_size: NA; d_call: TRBD1; j_call: TRBJ1-1; cdr3_nt: TGTGCCAGTAGCGAAGACAGGGCGACTGAAGCTTTCTTT; cdr3_aa: CASSEDRATEAFF
v_call: TRBV2; clone_size: once; d_call: TRBD1; j_call: TRBJ2-7; cdr3_nt: TGTGCCAGCAGTGAAGCGGGACAGGGGAGCTACGAGCAGTACTTC; cdr3_aa: CASSEAGQGSYEQYF
v_call: TRBV9; clone_size: once; d_call: TRBD1; j_call: TRBJ2-7; cdr3_nt: TGTGCCAGCAGCCCGACCGGGACAGACTACGAGCAGTACTTC; cdr3_aa: CASSPTGTDYEQYF
v_call: TRBV19; clone_size: NA; d_call: NA; j_call: TRBJ1-4; cdr3_nt: TGTGCCAGTTCCAGACTACAGGGTTCTAATGAAAAACTGTTTTTT; cdr3_aa: CASSRLQGSNEKLFF
v_call: TRBV9; clone_size: NA; d_call: NA; j_call: TRBJ2-7; cdr3_nt: TGTGCCAGCAGCGTAATAGGGACTGCCCTCCTCTACGAGCAGTACTTC; cdr3_aa: CASSVIGTALLYEQYF
v_call: TRBV7-8; clone_size: NA; d_call: NA; j_call: TRBJ1-4; cdr3_nt: TGTGCCAGCAGCTTACCAGGGCACGGTGAAAAACTGTTTTTT; cdr3_aa: CASSLPGHGEKLFF
v_call: TRBV5-4; clone_size: NA; d_call: TRBD2; j_call: TRBJ2-5; cdr3_nt: TGTGCCAGCAGCCCTACTACAGCGGGGGGAGAGACCCAGTACTTC; cdr3_aa: CASSPTTAGGETQYF
v_call: TRBV5-1; clone_size: NA; d_call: NA; j_call: TRBJ2-1; cdr3_nt: TGCGCCAGCAGCCCAGTCCCCAATGAGCAGTTCTTC; cdr3_aa: CASSPVPNEQFF
v_call: TRBV4-2; clone_size: NA; d_call: TRBD1; j_call: TRBJ2-5; cdr3_nt: TGTGCCAGCAGCCCCACGGGACAGGGATCTTCTCTGTACTTC; cdr3_aa: CASSPTGQGSSLYF
v_call: TRBV19; clone_size: NA; d_call: NA; j_call: TRBJ2-4; cdr3_nt: TGTGCCAGTAGTATAGATCTGGTCAAACTAGCCAAAAACATTCAGTACTTC; cdr3_aa: CASSIDLVKLAKNIQYF
v_call: TRBV4-1; clone_size: NA; d_call: TRBD2; j_call: TRBJ2-7; cdr3_nt: TGCGCCAGCAGCCAAGATATGACTAGCGGATACGAGCAGTACTTC; cdr3_aa: CASSQDMTSGYEQYF
v_call: TRBV5-5; clone_size: NA; d_call: NA; j_call: TRBJ1-4; cdr3_nt: TGTGCCAGCAGCTTTACCGGGACACCGTCTCGGGGAGAAAAACTGTTTTTT; cdr3_aa: CASSFTGTPSRGEKLFF
v_call: TRBV6-2/TRBV6-3; clone_size: NA; d_call: NA; j_call: TRBJ2-4; cdr3_nt: TGTGCCAGCAGTTACTCCGTGCGCAGGGGAAACATTCAGTACTTC; cdr3_aa: CASSYSVRRGNIQYF
v_call: TRBV9; clone_size: NA; d_call: NA; j_call: TRBJ2-3; cdr3_nt: TGTGCCAGCAGCGCCAGAGGGCTTATAGCGGGCACAGATACGCAGTATTTT; cdr3_aa: CASSARGLIAGTDTQYF
v_call: TRBV13; clone_size: NA; d_call: NA; j_call: TRBJ1-1; cdr3_nt: TGTGCCAGCAGCTCCAGGGGTGTCTGGGAAGCTTTCTTT; cdr3_aa: CASSSRGVWEAFF